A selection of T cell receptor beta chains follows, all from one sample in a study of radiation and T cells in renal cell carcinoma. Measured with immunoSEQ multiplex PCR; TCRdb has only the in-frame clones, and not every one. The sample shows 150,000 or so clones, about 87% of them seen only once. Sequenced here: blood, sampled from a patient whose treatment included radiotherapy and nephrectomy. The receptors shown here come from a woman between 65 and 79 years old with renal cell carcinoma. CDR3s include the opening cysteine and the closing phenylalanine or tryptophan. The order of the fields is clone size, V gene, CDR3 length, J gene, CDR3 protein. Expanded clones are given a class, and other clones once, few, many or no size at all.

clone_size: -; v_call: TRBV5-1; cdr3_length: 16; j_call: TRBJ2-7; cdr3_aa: CASSLVGVNSGYEQYF
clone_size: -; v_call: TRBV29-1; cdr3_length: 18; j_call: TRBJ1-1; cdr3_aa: CSVEDGAGSVGLNTEAFF
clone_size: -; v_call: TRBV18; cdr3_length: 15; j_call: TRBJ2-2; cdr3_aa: CASSPMRGGTGELFF
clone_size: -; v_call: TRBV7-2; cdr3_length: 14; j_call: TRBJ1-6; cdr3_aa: CASSLLDRSSPLHF
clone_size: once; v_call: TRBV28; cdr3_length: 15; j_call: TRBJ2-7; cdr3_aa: CATRGRWGGSYEQYF
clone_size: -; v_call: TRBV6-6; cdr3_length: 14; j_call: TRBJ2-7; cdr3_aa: CASSYGTGGSEQYF
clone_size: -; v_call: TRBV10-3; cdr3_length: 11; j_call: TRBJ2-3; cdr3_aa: CAIKGTDTQYF
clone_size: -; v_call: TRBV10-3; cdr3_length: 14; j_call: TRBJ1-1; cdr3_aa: CAISESLTNTEAFF
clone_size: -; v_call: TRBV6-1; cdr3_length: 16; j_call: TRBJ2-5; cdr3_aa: CASSENNRLRRAAQYF
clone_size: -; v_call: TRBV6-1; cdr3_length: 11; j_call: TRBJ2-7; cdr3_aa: CASSELAKQYF
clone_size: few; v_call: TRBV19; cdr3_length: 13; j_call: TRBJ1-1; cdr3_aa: CASSGDRNTEAFF
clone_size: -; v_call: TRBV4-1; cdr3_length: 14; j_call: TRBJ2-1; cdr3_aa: CASSQEGAYNEQFF
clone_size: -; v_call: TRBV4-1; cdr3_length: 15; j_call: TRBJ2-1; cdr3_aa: CASSQDLGRYNEQFF
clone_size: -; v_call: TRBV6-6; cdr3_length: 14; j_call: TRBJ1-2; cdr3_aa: CASSFPGGDYGYTF
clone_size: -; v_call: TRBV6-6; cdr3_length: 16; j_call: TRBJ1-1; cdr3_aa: CASSPGTYRRNTEAFF
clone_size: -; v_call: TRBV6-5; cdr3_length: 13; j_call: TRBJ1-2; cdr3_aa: CASSSLDSYGYTF
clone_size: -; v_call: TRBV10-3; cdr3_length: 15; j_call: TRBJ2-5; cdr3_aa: CAITETRTGRETQYF
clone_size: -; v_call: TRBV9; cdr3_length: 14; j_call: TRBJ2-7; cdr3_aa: CASSTIGGGYEQYF
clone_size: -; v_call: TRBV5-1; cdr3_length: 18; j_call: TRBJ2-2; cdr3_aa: CASSGGGLAGTNTGELFF
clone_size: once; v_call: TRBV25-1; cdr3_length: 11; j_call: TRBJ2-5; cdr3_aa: CASSGGETQYF
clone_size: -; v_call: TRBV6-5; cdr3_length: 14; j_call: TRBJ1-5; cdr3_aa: CASSYSRGNQPQHF
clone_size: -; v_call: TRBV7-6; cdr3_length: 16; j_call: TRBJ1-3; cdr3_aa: CASSLGTDTSGNTIYF
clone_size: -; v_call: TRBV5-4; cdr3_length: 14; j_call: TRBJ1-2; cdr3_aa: CASSLKGGPYGYTF
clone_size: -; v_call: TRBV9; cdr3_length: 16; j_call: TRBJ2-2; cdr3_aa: CASSVEGTSNTGELFF
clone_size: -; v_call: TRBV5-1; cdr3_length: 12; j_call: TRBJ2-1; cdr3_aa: CASSLPFNEQFF
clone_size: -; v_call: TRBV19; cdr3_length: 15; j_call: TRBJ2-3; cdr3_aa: CASSIVGGGTDTQYF
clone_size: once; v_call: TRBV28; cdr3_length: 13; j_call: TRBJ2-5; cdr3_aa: CASSLSRDGTQYF
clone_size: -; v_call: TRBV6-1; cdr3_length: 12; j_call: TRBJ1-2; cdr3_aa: CASSARVGGYTF
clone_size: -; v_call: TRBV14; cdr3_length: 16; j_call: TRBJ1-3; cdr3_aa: CASSQIASFSGNTIYF
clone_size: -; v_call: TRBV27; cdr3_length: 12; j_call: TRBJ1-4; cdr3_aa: CASSYRGEKLFF
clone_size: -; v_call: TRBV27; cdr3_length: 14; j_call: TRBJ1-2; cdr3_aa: CASRRPDFNYGYTF
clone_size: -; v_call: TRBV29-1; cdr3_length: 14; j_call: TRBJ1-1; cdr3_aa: CSVGTGGAGTEAFF
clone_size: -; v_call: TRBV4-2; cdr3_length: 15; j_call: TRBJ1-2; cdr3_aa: CASSQADRTNYGYTF
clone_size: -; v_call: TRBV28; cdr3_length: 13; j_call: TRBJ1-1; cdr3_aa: CASNLQGITEAFF
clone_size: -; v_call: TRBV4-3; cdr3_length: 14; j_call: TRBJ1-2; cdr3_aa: CASSQDTQLYGYTF
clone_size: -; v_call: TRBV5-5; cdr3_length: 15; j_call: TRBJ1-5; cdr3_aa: CASSQQGGSNQPQHF
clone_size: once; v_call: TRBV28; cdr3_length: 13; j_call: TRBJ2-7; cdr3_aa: CASTRDRVYEQYF
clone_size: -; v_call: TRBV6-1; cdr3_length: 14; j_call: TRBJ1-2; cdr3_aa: CASTLDRGLYGYTF
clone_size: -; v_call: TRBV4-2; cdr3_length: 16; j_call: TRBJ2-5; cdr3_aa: CASSQEKGQGSETQYF
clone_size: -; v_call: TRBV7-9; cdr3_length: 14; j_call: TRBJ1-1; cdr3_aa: CASSLGTANTEAFF
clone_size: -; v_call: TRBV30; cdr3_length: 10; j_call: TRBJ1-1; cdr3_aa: CAWGSVKAFF
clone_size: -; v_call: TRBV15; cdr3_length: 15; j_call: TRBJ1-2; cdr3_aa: CATSSEGGAHFGYTF
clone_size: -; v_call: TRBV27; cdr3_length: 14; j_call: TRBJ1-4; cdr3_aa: CASSSQGLGEKLFF
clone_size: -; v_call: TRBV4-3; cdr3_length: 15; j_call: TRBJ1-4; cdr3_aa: CASSQGQGAWVELFF
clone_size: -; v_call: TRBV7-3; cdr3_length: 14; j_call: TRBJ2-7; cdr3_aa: CASSPDRGPYEQYF
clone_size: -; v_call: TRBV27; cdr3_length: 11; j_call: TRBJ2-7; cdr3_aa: CASTQGYEQYF
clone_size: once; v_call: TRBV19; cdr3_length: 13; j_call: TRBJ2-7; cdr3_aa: CASRPGTGYEQYF
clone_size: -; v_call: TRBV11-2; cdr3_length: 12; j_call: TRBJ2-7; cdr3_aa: CASSSSGYEQYF
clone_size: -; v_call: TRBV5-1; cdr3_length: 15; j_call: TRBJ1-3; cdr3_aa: CASSFGNSPGNTIYF
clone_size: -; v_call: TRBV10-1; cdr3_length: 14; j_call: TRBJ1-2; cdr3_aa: CASRKLRDRDGYTF
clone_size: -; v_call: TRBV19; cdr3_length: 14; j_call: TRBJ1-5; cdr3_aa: CASRPGPGNQPQHF